The TCR beta chain under discussion was sequenced for a study of T cell repertoires in cytomegalovirus infection. Study observations and caveats: The study identified carriers of CMV plus the relevant HLA from cumulative public TCR beta family frequency. The ex vivo response was dominated by HLA-C-restricted CMV-specific TCR beta clonotypes.

This clonotype was recorded only once. Its antigen is undetermined. The CDR3 totals 15 residues. The junction had 9 bases not matched to a gene; V was cut back by 4 bases and J by 6 bases. TCRdb redid the calling of the reads with MiXCR, one entry per CDR3 protein. The table shows about 260,000 distinct CDR3 sequences, with roughly 13% occurring only once. Sequencing was performed on PBMCs. V usage is TRBV12-3 or TRBV12-4 and J usage is TRBJ1-1; 9 bases match TRBD1. The source is a human donor in good health (CMV status not recorded). Some clones in this sample may be carry-over from other donors' samples. The CDR3 region is CASSSGTGNRAEAFF. The CDR3 DNA reads TGTGCCAGCAGTTCCGGGACAGGGAATCGGGCTGAAGCTTTCTTT.